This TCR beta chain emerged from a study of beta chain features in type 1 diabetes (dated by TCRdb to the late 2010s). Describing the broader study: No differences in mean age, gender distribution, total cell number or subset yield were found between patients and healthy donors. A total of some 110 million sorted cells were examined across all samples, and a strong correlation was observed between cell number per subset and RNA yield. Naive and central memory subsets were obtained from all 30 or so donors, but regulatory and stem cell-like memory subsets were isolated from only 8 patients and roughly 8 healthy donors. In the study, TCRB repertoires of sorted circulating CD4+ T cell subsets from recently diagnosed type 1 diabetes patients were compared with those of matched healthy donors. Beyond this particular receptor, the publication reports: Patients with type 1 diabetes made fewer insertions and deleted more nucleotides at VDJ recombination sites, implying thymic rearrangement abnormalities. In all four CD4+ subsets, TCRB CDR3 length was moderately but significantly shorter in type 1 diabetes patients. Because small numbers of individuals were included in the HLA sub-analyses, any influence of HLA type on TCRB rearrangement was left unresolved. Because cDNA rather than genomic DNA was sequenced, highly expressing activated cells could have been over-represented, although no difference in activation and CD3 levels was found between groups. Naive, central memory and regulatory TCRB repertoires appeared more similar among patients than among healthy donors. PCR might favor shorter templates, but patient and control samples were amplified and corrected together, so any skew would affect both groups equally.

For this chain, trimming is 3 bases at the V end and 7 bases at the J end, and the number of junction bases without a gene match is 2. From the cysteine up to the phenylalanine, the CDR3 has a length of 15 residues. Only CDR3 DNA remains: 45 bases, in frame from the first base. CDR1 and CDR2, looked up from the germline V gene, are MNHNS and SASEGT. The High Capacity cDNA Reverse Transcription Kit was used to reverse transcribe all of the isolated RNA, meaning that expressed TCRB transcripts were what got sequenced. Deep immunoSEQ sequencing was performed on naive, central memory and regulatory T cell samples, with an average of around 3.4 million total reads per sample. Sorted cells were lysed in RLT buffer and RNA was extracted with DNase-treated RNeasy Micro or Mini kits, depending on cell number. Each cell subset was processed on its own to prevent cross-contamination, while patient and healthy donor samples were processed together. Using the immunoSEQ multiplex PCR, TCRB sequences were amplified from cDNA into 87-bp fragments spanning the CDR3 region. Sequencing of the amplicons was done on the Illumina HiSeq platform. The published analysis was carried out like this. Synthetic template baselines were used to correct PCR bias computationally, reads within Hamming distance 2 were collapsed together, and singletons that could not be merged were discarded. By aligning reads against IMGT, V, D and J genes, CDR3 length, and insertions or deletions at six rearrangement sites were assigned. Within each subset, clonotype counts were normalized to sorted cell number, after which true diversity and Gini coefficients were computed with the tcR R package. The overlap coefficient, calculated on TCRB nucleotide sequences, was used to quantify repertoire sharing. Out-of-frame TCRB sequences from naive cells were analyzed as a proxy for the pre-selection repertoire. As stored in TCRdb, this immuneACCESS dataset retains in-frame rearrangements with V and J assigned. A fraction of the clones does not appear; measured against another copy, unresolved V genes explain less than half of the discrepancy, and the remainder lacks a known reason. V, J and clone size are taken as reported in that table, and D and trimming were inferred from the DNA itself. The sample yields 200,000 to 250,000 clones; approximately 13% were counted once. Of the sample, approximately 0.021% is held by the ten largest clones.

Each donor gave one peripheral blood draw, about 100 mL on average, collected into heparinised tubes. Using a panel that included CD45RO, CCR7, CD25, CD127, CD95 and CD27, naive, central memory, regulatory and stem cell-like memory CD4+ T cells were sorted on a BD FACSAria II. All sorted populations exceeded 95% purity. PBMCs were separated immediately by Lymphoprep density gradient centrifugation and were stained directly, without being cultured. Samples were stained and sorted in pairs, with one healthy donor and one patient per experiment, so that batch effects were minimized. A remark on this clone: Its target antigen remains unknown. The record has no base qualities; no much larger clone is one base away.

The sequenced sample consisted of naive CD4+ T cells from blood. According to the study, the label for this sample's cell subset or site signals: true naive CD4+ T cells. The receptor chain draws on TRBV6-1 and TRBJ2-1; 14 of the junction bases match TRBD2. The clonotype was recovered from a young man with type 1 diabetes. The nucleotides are TGTGCCAGCAGTGACGGACTAGCGGGGGGAAATGAGCAGTTCTTC. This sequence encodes CASSDGLAGGNEQFF.